Shown below are 8 T cell receptor beta chains from a single sample sequenced in a study of T cell responses to AZD1222 COVID-19 vaccine. Clones were read by immunoSEQ multiplex PCR, and TCRdb kept only the in-frame ones, dropping some. The top ten hold about 5% of the sample, which has around 120,000 clones, more than 70% seen once. The sequences come from peripheral blood, collected on day 0 of AZD1222 vaccination. All receptors come from an adult in good health.

The chain has TRBV6-5 and TRBJ1-2; D is ambiguous. The V end was cut by 0 bases, the J end by 8 bases, with 10 bases between. Germline V lookup: CDR1 MNHEY, CDR2 SVGAGI. The CDR3 has 13 residues. The CDR3 is CASSYSTARGYTF. The DNA of the CDR3 is TGTGCCAGCAGTTACTCGACGGCCCGAGGCTACACCTTC.

The chain carries TRBV4-1 and TRBJ1-6; no clear D gene. V gave up 3 bases and J gave up 4 bases, with 4 bases separating them. CDR1 and CDR2 (germline): MGHRA, YSYEKL. The CDR3 runs to 13 residues. Here the CDR3 reads CASSQLYNSPLHF. CDR3 in DNA: TGCGCCAGCAGCCAGCTTTATAATTCACCCCTCCACTTT.

V usage is TRBV4-1 and J usage is TRBJ1-1, with 9 bases identical to TRBD1. The CDR3 loop spans 12 amino acids. Germline CDR1 and CDR2: MGHRA and YSYEKL. J gave up 11 bases and V 0 bases, and 1 base lay outside the gene matches. CDR3 region: CASSQDGTGAFF. DNA for the CDR3: TGCGCCAGCAGCCAAGATGGGACAGGGGCTTTCTTT.

V is TRBV7-2 and J is TRBJ2-5; TRBD1 matches 8 bases. This CDR3 contains 17 residues. Germline loops: CDR1 SGHTA, CDR2 FQGNSA. Unmatched junction bases numbered 17, after V lost 6 bases and J lost 5 bases. CDR3 DNA sequence: TGTGCCAGCAGGGACCCGCGGGTCGGACAGGGATTGGAGACCCAGTACTTC. It translates to CASRDPRVGQGLETQYF.

V is TRBV9 and J is TRBJ2-7; 11 nucleotides line up with TRBD1. Germline V lookup: CDR1 SGDLS, CDR2 YYNGEE. V was pared by 3 bases and J by 4 bases, with 6 bases of the junction left unmatched. The length of the CDR3 is 15 residues. CDR3 residues: CASSEEGTGGYEQYF. DNA of the CDR3: TGTGCCAGCAGCGAGGAGGGGACAGGGGGTTACGAGCAGTACTTC.

The chain has TRBV11-2 and TRBJ1-6, with D unclear. Trimming stripped 1 base from V and 9 bases from J, with 16 bases between. Germline V lookup: CDR1 SGHAT, CDR2 FQNNGV. CDR3 length: 16 amino acids. The DNA for the CDR3 is TGTGCCAGCAGCTTAGTTTCCGCGGGTATTTTTTCACCCCTCCACTTT. It codes for CASSLVSAGIFSPLHF.

Concerning this clone itself: The sample has other DNA sequences that encode this CDR3 too. The chain couples TRBV19 to TRBJ1-1; D is unresolved. V was shortened by 5 bases and J by 8 bases, with 9 bases between the two germline ends. This CDR3 has 11 amino acids. CDR1 is LNHDA, CDR2 SQIVND, per germline (reference sequence). CDR3 DNA: TGTGCCAGTAGTTCCCGAGTCGAAGCTTTCTTT. Amino acids: CASSSRVEAFF.

The DNA for the CDR3 is TGTGCCAGCAGCGAGGGACAGAAAACCTACGAGCAGTACTTC. It specifies CASSEGQKTYEQYF. The chain has TRBV9 and TRBJ2-7; TRBD1 aligns across 7 bases. Germline V gene data show CDR1 as SGDLS and CDR2 as YYNGEE. This CDR3 is 14 amino acids long. The V gene end was trimmed by 3 bases and the J gene end by 2 bases; junction bases not matched to a gene: 5. The full variable domain, completed using reference TRBV9 and TRBJ2-7, is DSGVTQTPKHLITATGQRVTLRCSPRSGDLSVYWYQQSLDQGLQFLIQYYNGEERAKGNILERFSAQQFPDLHSELNLSSLELGDSALYFCASSEGQKTYEQYFGPGTRLTVT.